The T cell receptor beta chain under discussion was sequenced for a study of blood T cells in healthy people across ages. Study information: Using template switching, researchers captured about one barcoded beta molecule for each two T cells. Findings and caveats of the study: A roughly linear fall in TCR beta diversity per million T cells was seen with increasing age.

A second about 7 to 11 cycle PCR used barcoded and J-beta primers. TCRdb reanalysed the 5' RACE reads using MiXCR and keeps one entry per CDR3 protein. The table includes hundreds of thousands of distinct CDR3 sequences, 53% detected once. Per germline, CDR1 SQVTM and CDR2 ANQGSEA. The CDR3 is made up of 13 amino acids. V shed 7 bases, J shed 2 bases, and the junction held 6 bases outside the gene matches. For this clonotype: Antigen specificity is unknown.

The chain uses TRBV29-1 and TRBJ1-2; the match to TRBD1 covers 8 bases. The sequence was obtained from an older man in good health. The sequencing sample was made of blood. The CDR3 loop reads CSATDRENYGYTF. CDR3 bases: TGCAGCGCTACGGACAGGGAAAACTATGGCTACACCTTC.